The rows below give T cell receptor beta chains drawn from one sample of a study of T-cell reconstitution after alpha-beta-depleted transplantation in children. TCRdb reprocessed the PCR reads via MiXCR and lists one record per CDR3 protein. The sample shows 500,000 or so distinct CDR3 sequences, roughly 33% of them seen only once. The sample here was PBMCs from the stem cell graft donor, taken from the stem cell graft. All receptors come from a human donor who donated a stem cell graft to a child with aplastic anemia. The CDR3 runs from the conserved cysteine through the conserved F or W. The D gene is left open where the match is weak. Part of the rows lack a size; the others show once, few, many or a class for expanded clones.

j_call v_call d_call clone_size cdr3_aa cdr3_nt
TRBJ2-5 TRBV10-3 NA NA CAISDPGGLEQETQYF TGTGCCATCAGTGACCCGGGCGGGCTAGAGCAAGAGACCCAGTACTTC
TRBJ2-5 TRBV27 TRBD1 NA CASSSPTGGGETQYF TGTGCCAGCAGTTCCCCGACAGGGGGCGGGGAGACCCAGTACTTC
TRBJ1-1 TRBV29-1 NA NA CSVTEALNTEAFF TGCAGCGTTACAGAGGCTCTGAACACTGAAGCTTTCTTT
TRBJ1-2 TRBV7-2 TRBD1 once CASSLVVTTGGNYGYTF TGTGCCAGCAGCTTAGTGGTCACAACAGGGGGAAACTATGGCTACACCTTC
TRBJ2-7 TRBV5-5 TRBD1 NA CASSYGTGKPYEQYF TGTGCCAGCAGCTATGGGACAGGGAAGCCCTACGAGCAGTACTTC
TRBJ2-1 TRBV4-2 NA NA CASSLGTERGNEQFF TGTGCCAGCAGCCTTGGGACGGAGAGGGGCAATGAGCAGTTCTTC
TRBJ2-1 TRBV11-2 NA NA CASSLKLISYNEQFF TGTGCCAGCAGCTTAAAACTAATCTCCTACAATGAGCAGTTCTTC
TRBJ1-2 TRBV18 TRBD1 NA CASSQGQGDGYTF TGTGCCAGCTCACAAGGACAGGGAGATGGCTACACCTTC
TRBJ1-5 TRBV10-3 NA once CAISEPGSHYQPQHF TGTGCCATCAGTGAACCGGGTTCGCACTATCAGCCCCAGCATTTT
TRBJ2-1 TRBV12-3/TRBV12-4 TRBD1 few CASSFLARGPYNEQFF TGTGCCAGCAGTTTTCTGGCCAGGGGGCCCTACAATGAGCAGTTCTTC
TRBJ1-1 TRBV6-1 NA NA CASSEVRGDTEAFF TGTGCCAGCAGTGAAGTTAGGGGAGACACTGAAGCTTTCTTT
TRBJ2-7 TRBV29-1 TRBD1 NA CSVRWDRGPSYEQYF TGCAGCGTTAGGTGGGACAGGGGCCCCTCCTACGAGCAGTACTTC
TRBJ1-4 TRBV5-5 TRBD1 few CASSLVGGVNLAEKLFF TGTGCCAGCAGCTTGGTAGGGGGCGTTAATCTCGCTGAAAAACTGTTTTTT
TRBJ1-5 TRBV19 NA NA CASSMTRGFNQPQHF TGTGCCAGTAGTATGACTCGGGGTTTCAATCAGCCCCAGCATTTT
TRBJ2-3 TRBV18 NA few CASSPPDDTQYF TGTGCCAGCTCACCACCGGACGATACGCAGTATTTT
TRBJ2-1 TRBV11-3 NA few CASSLEASGRNEQFF TGTGCCAGCAGCTTAGAGGCCTCTGGAAGGAATGAGCAGTTCTTC
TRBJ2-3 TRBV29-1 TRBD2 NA CSVLLAGETDTQYF TGCAGCGTACTACTAGCGGGAGAAACAGATACGCAGTATTTT
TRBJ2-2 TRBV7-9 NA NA CASSLVFMAENTGELFF TGTGCCAGCAGCTTAGTGTTTATGGCGGAGAACACCGGGGAGCTGTTTTTT
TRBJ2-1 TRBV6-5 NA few CASSYSGLSSYNEQFF TGTGCCAGCAGTTACAGCGGCCTGAGCTCCTACAATGAGCAGTTCTTC
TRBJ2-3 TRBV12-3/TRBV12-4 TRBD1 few CASSPGQAPDTQYF TGTGCCAGCAGTCCGGGACAGGCCCCAGATACGCAGTATTTT
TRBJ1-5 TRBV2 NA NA CASSESAGGGNQPQHF TGTGCCAGCAGTGAATCGGCAGGCGGGGGGAATCAGCCCCAGCATTTT
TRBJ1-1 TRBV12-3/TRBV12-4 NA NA CASSRLEAFF TGTGCCAGCAGCCGGCTGGAAGCTTTCTTT
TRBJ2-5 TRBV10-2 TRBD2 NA CASRLAGGQETQYF TGCGCCAGCAGACTAGCGGGAGGGCAAGAGACCCAGTACTTC
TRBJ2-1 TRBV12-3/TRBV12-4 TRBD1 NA CASRNRDRGYDNEQFF TGTGCCAGCAGAAATAGGGACAGGGGGTATGACAATGAGCAGTTCTTC
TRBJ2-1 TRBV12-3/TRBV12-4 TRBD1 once CASTPPMTGFRNEQFF TGTGCCAGCACCCCTCCGATGACAGGGTTTAGGAATGAGCAGTTCTTC
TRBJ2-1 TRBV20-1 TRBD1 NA CSARDRTGDNEQFF TGCAGTGCTAGAGATAGGACAGGGGACAATGAGCAGTTCTTC
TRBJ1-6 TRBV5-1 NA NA CASSPRVGNSPLHF TGCGCCAGCAGCCCACGTGTCGGAAATTCACCCCTCCACTTT
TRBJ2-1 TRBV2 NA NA CASSYKGSYNEQFF TGTGCCAGCAGTTATAAGGGCTCCTACAATGAGCAGTTCTTC
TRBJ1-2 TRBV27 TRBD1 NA CASSTRTGGYTF TGTGCCAGCAGTACCCGGACAGGTGGCTACACCTTC